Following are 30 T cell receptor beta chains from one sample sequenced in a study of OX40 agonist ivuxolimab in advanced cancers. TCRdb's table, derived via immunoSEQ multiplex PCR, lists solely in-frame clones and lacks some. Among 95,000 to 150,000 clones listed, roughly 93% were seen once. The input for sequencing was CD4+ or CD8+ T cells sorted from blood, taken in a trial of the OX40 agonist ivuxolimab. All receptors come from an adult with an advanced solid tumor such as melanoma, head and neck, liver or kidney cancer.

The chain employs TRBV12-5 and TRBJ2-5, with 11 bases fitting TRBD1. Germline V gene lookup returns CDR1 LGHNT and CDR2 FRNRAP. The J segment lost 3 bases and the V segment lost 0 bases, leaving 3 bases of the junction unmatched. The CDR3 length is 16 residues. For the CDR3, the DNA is TGTGCTAGTGGTTTGGTACTGGGACAGGGGGAAGAGACCCAGTACTTC. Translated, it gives CASGLVLGQGEETQYF.

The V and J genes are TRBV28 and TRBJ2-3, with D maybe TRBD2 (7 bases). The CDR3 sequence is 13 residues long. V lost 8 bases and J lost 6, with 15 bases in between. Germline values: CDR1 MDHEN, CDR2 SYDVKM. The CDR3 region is CASGGAVGDTQYF. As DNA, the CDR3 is TGTGCCAGCGGGGGGGCGGTAGGGGATACGCAGTATTTT.

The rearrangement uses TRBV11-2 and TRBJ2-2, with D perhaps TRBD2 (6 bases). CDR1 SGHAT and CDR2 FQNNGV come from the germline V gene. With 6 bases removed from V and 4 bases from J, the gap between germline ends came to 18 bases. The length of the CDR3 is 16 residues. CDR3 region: CASRIASVSGTGELFF. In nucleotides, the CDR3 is TGTGCCAGCAGGATAGCGTCTGTTAGCGGCACCGGGGAGCTGTTTTTT.

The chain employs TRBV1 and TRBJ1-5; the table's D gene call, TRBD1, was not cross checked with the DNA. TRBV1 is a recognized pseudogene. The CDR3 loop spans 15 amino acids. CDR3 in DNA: TGCACCAGCAGCCAAGAGGGGCAGATCAATCAGCCCCAGCATTTT. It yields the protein CTSSQEGQINQPQHF.

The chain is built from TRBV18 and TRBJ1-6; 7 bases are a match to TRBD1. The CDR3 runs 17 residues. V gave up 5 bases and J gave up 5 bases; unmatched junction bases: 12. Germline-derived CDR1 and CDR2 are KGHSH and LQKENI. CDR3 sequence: CASSTTGRGSNNSPLHF. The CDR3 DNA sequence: TGTGCCAGCTCAACGACAGGGAGGGGGTCAAATAATTCACCCCTCCACTTT. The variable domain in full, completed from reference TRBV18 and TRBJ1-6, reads NAGVMQNPRHLVRRRGQEARLRCSPMKGHSHVYWYRQLPEEGLKFMVYLQKENIIDESGMPKERFSAEFPKEGPSILRIQQVVRGDSAAYFCASSTTGRGSNNSPLHFGNGTRLTVT.

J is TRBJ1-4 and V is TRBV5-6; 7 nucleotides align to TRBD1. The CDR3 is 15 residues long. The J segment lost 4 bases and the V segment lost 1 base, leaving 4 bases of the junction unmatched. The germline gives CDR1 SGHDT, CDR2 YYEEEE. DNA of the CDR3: TGTGCCAGCAGCTTGAGGGGGCTAGGTAATGAAAAACTGTTTTTT. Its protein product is CASSLRGLGNEKLFF. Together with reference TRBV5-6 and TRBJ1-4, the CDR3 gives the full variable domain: DAGVTQSPTHLIKTRGQQVTLRCSPKSGHDTVSWYQQALGQGPQFIFQYYEEEERQRGNFPDRFSGHQFPNYSSELNVNALLLGDSALYLCASSLRGLGNEKLFFGSGTQLSVL.

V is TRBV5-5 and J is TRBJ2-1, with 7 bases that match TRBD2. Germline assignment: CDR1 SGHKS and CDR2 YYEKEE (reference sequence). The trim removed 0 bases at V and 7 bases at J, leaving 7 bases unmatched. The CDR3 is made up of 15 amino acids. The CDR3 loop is CASSLAGGSTNEQFF. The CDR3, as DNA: TGTGCCAGCAGCTTGGCGGGAGGCTCCACGAATGAGCAGTTCTTC.

CDR3 in amino acids: CASGPGQASPSGNTIYF. The CDR3 nucleotides are TGCGCCAGCGGACCGGGACAGGCCTCTCCCTCTGGAAACACCATATATTTT. This chain joins TRBV5-1 and TRBJ1-3, with TRBD1 identical over 8 bases. V gave up 7 bases and J gave up 0 bases; unmatched junction bases: 12. The CDR3 spans 17 residues. CDR1 and CDR2 from the germline V gene are SGHRS and YFSETQ.

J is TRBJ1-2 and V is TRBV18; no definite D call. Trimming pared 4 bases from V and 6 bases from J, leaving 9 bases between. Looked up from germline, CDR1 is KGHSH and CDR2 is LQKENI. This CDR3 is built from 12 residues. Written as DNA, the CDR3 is TGTGCCAGCTCACTACTATTAGATGGCTACACCTTC. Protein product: CASSLLLDGYTF.

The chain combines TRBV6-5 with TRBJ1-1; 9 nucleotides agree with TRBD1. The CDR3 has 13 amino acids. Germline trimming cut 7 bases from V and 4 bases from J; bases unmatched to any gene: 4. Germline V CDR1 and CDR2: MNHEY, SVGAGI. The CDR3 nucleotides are TGTGCCAGCAACAGGGGGCAGGGCACTGAAGCTTTCTTT. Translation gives CASNRGQGTEAFF.

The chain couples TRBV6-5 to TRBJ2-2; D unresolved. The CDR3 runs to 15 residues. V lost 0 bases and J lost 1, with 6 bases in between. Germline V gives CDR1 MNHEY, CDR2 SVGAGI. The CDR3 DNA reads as TGTGCCAGCAGTTACTCAGGGTGGAACACCGGGGAGCTGTTTTTT. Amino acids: CASSYSGWNTGELFF.

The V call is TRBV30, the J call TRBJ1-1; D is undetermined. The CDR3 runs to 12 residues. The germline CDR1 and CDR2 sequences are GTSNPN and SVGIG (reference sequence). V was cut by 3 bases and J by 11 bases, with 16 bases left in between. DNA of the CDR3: TGTGCCTGGAGCCCCCGGGAGGGTAGGGCTTTCTTT. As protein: CAWSPREGRAFF. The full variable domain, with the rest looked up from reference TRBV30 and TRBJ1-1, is SQTIHQWPATLVQPVGSPLSLECTVEGTSNPNLYWYRQAAGRGLQLLFYSVGIGQISSEVPQNLSASRPQDRQFILSSKKLLLSDSGFYLCAWSPREGRAFFGQGTRLTVV.

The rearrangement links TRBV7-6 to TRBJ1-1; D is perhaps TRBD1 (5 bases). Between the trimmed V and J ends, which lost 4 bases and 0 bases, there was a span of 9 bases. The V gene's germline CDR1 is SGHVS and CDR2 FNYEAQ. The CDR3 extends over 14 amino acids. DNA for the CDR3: TGTGCCAGCAGCTCCGGGACGGTGAACACTGAAGCTTTCTTT. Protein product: CASSSGTVNTEAFF.

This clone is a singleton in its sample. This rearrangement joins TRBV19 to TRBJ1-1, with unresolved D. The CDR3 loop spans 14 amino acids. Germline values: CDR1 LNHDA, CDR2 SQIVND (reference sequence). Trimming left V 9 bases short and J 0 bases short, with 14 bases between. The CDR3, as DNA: TGTGCCAGCGGGTTTTTGGGATTGAACACTGAAGCTTTCTTT. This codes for CASGFLGLNTEAFF.

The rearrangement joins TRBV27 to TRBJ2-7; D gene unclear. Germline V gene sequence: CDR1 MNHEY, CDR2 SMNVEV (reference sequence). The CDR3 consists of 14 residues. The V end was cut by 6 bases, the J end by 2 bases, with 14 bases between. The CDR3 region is CASSLTTVPYEQYF. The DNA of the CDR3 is TGTGCCAGCAGCCTAACGACTGTTCCCTACGAGCAGTACTTC.

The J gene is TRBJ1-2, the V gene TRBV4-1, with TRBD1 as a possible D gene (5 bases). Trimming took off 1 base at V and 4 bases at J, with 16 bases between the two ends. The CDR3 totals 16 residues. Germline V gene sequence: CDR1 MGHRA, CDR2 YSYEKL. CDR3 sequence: CASSQVPGGISYGYTF. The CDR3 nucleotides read TGCGCCAGCAGCCAAGTCCCCGGGGGAATCAGCTATGGCTACACCTTC.

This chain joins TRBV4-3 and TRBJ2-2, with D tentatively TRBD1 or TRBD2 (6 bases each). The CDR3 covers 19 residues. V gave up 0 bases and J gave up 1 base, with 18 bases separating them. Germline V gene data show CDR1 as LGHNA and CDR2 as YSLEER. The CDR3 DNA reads TGCGCCAGCAGCCAAGATCTTGTGAGGGGGGCAGTGAACACCGGGGAGCTGTTTTTT. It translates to CASSQDLVRGAVNTGELFF.

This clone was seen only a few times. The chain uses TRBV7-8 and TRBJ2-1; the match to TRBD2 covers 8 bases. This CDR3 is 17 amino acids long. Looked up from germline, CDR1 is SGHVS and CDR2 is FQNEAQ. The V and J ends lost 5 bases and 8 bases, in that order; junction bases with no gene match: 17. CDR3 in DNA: TGTGCCAGCAGCCACCGCCCCGGGACTAGAGTTTCGCATGAGCAGTTCTTC. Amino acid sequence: CASSHRPGTRVSHEQFF.

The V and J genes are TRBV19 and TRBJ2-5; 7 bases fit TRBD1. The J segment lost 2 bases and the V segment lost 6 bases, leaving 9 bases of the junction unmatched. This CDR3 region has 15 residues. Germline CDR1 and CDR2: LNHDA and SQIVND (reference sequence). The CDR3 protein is CASSPGQLFQETQYF. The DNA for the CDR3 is TGTGCCAGTAGCCCGGGACAGCTTTTTCAAGAGACCCAGTACTTC.

The CDR3 nucleotides read TGTGCCAGCAGCTTAGGAGCGGTCTCCTACGAGCAGTACTTC. Its protein product is CASSLGAVSYEQYF. V gene TRBV7-2 combines with J gene TRBJ2-7; D is perhaps TRBD2 (5 bases). Trimming took 1 base from V and 0 from J, leaving 7 bases between them. This CDR3 has 14 amino acids. CDR1 and CDR2 from the germline V gene are SGHTA and FQGNSA.

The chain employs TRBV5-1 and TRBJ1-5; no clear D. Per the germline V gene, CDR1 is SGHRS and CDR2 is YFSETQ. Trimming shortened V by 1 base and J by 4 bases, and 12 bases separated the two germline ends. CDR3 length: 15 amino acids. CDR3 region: CASSLRQPKNQPQHF. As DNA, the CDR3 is TGCGCCAGCAGCTTGAGGCAGCCTAAGAATCAGCCCCAGCATTTT.

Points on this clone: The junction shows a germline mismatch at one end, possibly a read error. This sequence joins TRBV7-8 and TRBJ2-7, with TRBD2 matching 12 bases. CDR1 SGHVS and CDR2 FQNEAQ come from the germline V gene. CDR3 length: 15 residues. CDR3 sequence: CASSLGASGRAPSNF. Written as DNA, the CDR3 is TGTGCCAGCAGCTTAGGAGCTAGCGGGAGGGCCCCTTCGAACTTC.

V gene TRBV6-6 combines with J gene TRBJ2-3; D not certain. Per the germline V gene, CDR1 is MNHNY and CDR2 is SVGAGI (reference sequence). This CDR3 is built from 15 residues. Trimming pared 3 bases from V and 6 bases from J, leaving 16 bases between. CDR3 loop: CASSYAASNSDTQYF. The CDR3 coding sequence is TGTGCCAGCAGTTATGCGGCTAGTAACTCGGATACGCAGTATTTT.

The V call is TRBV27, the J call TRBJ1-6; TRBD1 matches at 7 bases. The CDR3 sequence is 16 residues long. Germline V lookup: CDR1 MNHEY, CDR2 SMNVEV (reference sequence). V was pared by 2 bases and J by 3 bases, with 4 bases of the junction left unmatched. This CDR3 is CASSLAGTVYNSPLHF. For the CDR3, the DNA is TGTGCCAGCAGTTTAGCTGGGACAGTCTATAATTCACCCCTCCACTTT.

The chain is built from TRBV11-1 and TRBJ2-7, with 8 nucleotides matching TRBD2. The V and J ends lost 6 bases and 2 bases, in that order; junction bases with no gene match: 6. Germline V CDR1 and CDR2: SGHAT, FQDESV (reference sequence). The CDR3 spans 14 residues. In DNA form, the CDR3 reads TGTGCCAGCAGTCGATTAGCGGGGCCCTACGAGCAGTACTTC. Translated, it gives CASSRLAGPYEQYF.

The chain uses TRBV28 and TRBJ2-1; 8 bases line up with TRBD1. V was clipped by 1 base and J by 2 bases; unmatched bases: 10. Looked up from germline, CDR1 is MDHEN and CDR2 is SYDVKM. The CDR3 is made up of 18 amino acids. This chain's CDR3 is CASSLYGRQGTPYNEQFF. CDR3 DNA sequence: TGTGCCAGCAGTTTATACGGCCGACAGGGGACCCCCTACAATGAGCAGTTCTTC.

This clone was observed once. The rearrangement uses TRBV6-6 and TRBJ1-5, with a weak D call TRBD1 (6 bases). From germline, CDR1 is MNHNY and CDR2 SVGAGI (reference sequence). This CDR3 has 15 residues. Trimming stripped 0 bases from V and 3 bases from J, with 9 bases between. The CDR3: CASSYSGGPNQPQHF. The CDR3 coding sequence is TGTGCCAGCAGTTACTCTGGGGGGCCCAATCAGCCCCAGCATTTT.

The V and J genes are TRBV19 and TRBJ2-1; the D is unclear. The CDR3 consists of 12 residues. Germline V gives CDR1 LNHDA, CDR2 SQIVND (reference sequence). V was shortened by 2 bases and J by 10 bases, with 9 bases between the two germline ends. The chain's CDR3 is CASSITVSEQFF. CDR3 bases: TGTGCCAGTAGTATAACCGTGAGCGAGCAGTTCTTC.

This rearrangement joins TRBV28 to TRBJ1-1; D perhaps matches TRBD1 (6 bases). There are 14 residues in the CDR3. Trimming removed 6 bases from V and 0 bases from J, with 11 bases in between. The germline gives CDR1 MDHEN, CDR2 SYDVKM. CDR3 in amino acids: CASRQGQLNTEAFF. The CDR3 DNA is TGTGCCAGCAGACAAGGACAGTTGAACACTGAAGCTTTCTTT.

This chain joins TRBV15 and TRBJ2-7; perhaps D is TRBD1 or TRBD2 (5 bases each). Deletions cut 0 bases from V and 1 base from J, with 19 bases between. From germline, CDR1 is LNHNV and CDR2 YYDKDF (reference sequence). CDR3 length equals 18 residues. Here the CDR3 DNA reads TGTGCCACCAGCAGAGACACCTCCGGGACGCTTAGGTCCTACGAGCAGTACTTC. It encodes CATSRDTSGTLRSYEQYF.